The following is a TCR beta chain sequence with its context. What it binds is not known. The data belong to a study of blood T cells in healthy people across ages. Findings and caveats of the study: The authors considered diversity estimates from one million T cells to be underestimates. Measured against age, TCR beta diversity per million T cells decreased in a roughly linear manner.

Total RNA, at least 6 micrograms per sample, was extracted from PBMCs. Trimming cost V 3 bases and J 6 bases, with 13 bases left between them. Germline assignment: CDR1 MNHEY and CDR2 SVGAGI. This CDR3 region has 14 residues. A second PCR, run for about 6 to 11 cycles, used a sample-barcoded 5' primer plus a J-beta primer mix. There were at least 3 million CDR3-containing paired-end reads obtained from each sample. TCRdb re-called the 5' RACE reads through MiXCR, storing one row per CDR3 protein. In the table there are about 1.5 million distinct CDR3 sequences, 42% of which are singletons. The sequenced sample was blood. This clonotype was obtained from a woman in her late teens or twenties in good health. This rearrangement joins TRBV6-5 to TRBJ2-3; D may match TRBD1 or TRBD2 (7 bases each). CDR3 DNA sequence: TGTGCCAGCAGTTATTACAGGGGAGGGGATACGCAGTATTTT. This sequence encodes CASSYYRGGDTQYF.